This T cell receptor (beta chain) comes out of a study of cytotoxic CD8 clonotypes in ibrutinib-treated CLL. V trimming: 4 bases; J trimming: 7 bases; junction bases outside the gene matches: 16. The CDR3 loop spans 16 amino acids. Germline V gene data show CDR1 as LNHDA and CDR2 as SQIVND (reference sequence). TCRdb keeps only in-frame clones here, not all; method: immunoSEQ multiplex PCR. The sample contains around 300,000 clones, 70% to 80% of which appear only once. The V and J genes are TRBV19 and TRBJ2-7; 7 bases are a match to TRBD2. This specimen consisted of PBMCs, obtained before ibrutinib treatment. This clonotype was obtained from a human donor with chronic lymphocytic leukemia. The CDR3 protein is CASSTVGGRGFREQYF. The CDR3 DNA reads TGTGCCAGTAGTACGGTAGGCGGGAGAGGCTTCCGGGAGCAGTACTTC.